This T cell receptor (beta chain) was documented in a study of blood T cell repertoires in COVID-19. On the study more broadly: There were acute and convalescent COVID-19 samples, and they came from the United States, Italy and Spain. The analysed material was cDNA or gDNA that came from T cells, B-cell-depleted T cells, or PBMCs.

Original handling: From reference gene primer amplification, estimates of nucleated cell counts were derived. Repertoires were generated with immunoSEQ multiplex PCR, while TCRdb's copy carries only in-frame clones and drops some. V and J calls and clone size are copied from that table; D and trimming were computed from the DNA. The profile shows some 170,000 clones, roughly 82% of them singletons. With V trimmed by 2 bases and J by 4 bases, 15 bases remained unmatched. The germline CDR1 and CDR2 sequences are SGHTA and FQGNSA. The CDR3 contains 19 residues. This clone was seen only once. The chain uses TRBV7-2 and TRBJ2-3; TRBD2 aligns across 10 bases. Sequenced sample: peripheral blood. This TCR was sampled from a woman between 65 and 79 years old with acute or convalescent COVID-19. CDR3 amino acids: CASSLIVGSGRLGADTQYF. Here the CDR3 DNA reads TGTGCCAGCAGCTTAATCGTCGGTAGCGGGAGGCTCGGTGCAGATACGCAGTATTTT.